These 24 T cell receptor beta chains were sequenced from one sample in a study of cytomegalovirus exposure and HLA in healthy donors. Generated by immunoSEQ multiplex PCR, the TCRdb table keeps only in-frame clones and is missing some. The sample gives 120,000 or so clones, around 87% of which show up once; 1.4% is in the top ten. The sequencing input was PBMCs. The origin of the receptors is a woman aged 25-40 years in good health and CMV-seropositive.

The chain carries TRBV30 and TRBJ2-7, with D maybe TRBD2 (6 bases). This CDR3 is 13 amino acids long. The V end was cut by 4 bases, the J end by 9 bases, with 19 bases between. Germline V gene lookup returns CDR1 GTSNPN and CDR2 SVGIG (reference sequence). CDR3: CAWTRGNALVQYF. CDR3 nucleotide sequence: TGTGCCTGGACCCGCGGGAACGCCTTGGTGCAGTACTTC.

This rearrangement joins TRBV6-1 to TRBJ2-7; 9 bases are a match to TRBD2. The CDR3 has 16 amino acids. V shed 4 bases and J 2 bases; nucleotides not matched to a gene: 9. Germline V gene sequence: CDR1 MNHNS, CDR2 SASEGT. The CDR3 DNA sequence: TGTGCCAGCAGTGCCGCTAGCGGGATGAGGACCTACGAGCAGTACTTC. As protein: CASSAASGMRTYEQYF.

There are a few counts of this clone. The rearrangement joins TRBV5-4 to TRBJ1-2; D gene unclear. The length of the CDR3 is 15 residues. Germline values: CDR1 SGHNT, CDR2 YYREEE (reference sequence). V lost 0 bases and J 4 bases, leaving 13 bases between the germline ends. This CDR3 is CASSLDLWESYGYTF. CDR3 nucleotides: TGTGCCAGCAGCTTGGACCTCTGGGAGAGCTATGGCTACACCTTC.

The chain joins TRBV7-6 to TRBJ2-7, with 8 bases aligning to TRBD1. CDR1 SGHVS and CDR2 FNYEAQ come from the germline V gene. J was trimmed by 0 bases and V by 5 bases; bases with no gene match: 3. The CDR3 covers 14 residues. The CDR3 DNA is TGTGCCAGCAGCAGACAGGGGACCTCCTACGAGCAGTACTTC. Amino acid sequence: CASSRQGTSYEQYF.

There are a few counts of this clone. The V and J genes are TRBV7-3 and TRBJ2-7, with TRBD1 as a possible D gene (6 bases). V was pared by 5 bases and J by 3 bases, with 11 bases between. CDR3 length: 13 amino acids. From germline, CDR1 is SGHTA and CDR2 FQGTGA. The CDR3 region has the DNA TGTGCCAGCAGCCCATCACAGGGCTACGAGCAGTACTTC. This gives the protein CASSPSQGYEQYF.

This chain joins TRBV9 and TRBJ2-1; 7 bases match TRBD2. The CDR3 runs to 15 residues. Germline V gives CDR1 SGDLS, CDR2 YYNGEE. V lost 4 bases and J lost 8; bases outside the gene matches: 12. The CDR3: CASSLQQTSWDEQFF. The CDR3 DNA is TGTGCCAGCAGCCTCCAACAGACTAGCTGGGATGAGCAGTTCTTC.

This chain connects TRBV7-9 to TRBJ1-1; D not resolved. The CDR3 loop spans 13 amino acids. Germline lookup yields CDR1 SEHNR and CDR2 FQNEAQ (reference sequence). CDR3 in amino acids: CATTPGSNTEAFF. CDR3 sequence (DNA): TGTGCTACGACTCCCGGTTCGAACACTGAAGCTTTCTTT.

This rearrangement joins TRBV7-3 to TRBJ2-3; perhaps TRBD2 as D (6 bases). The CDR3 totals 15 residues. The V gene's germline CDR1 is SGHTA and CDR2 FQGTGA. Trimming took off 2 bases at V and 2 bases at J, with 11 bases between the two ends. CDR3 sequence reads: CASSLGGRITDTQYF. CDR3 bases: TGTGCCAGCAGCTTAGGGGGGAGGATCACAGATACGCAGTATTTT.

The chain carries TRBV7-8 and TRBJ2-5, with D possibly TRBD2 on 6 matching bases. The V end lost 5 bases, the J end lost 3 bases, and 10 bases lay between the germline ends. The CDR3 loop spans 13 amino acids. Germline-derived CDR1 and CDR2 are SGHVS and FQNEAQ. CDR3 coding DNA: TGTGCCAGCAGCGCCGGACTAAAAGAGACCCAGTACTTC. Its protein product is CASSAGLKETQYF.

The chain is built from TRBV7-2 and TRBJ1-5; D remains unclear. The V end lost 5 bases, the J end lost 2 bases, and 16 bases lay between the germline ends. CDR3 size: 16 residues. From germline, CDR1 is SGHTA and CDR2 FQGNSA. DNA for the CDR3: TGTGCCAGCAGCCCCGGCGGGAACTATGGCAATCAGCCCCAGCATTTT. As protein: CASSPGGNYGNQPQHF.

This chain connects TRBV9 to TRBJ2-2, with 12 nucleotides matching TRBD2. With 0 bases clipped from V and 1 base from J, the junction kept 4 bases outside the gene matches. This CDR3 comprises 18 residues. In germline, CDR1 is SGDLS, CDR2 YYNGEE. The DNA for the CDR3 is TGTGCCAGCAGCGTAGCGCTAGCGGGGGGGCTGAACACCGGGGAGCTGTTTTTT. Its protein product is CASSVALAGGLNTGELFF.

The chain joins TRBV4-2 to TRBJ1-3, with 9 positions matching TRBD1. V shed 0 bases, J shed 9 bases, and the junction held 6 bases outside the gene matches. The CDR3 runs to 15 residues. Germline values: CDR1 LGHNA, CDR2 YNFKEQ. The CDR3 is CASSQEGQGVSTIYF. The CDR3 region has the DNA TGTGCCAGCAGCCAAGAGGGACAGGGCGTGAGCACCATATATTTT.

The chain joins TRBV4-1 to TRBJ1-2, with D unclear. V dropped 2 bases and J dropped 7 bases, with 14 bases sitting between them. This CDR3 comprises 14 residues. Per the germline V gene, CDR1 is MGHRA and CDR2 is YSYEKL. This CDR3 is CASSQLRGPRGYTF. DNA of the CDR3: TGCGCCAGCAGCCAATTACGAGGGCCTCGTGGCTACACCTTC.

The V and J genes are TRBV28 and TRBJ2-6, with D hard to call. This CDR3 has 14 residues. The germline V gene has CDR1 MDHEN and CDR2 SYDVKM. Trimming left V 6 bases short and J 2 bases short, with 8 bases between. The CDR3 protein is CASSGFAGANVLTF. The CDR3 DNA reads TGTGCCAGCAGCGGGTTCGCTGGGGCCAACGTCCTGACTTTC.

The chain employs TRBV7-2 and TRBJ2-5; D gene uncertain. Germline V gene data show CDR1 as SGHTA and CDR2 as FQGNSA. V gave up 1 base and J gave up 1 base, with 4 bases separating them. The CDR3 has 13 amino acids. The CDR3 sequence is CASSLVLQETQYF. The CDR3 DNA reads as TGTGCCAGCAGCTTAGTCCTCCAAGAGACCCAGTACTTC.

The CDR3 loop is CATSQGDVRETQYF. The CDR3 DNA is TGTGCCACGAGTCAGGGGGACGTGCGAGAGACCCAGTACTTC. The genes are TRBV10-3 and TRBJ2-5, with 7 bases that match TRBD1. This CDR3 region has 14 residues. Germline values: CDR1 ENHRY, CDR2 SYGVKD. Trimming at V came to 10 bases and at J to 4 bases, leaving 12 bases not matched to a gene.

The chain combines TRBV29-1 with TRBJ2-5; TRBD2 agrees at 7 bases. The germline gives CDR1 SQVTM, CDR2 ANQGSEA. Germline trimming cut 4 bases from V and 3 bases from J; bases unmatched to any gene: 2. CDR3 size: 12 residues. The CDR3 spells CSVGGREETQYF. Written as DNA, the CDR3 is TGCAGCGTTGGGGGGAGGGAAGAGACCCAGTACTTC.

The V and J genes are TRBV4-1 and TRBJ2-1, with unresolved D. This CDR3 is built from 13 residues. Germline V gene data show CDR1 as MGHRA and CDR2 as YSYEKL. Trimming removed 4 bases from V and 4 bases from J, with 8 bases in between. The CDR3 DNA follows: TGCGCCAGCAGCCGAGGAATGTACAATGAGCAGTTCTTC. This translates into CASSRGMYNEQFF.

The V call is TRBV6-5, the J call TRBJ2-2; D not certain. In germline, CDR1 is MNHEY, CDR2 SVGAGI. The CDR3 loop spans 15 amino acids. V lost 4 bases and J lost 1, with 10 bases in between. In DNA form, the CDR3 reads TGTGCCAGCAGTTTCCGTAGCCAGAACACCGGGGAGCTGTTTTTT. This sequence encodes CASSFRSQNTGELFF.

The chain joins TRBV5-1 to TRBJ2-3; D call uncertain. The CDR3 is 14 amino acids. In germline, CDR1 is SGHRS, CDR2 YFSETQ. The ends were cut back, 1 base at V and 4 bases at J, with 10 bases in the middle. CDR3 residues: CASSLQDPADTQYF. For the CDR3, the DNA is TGCGCCAGCAGCTTGCAGGATCCCGCAGATACGCAGTATTTT. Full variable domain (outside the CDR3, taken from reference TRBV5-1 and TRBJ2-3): KAGVTQTPRYLIKTRGQQVTLSCSPISGHRSVSWYQQTPGQGLQFLFEYFSETQRNKGNFPGRFSGRQFSNSRSEMNVSTLELGDSALYLCASSLQDPADTQYFGPGTRLTVL.

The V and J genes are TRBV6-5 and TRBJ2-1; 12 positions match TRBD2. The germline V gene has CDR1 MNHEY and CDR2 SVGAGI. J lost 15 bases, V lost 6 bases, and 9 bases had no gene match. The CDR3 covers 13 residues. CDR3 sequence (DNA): TGTGCCAGCAGCGACGGACTAGCGGGAAGGCTGTTCTTC. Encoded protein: CASSDGLAGRLFF.

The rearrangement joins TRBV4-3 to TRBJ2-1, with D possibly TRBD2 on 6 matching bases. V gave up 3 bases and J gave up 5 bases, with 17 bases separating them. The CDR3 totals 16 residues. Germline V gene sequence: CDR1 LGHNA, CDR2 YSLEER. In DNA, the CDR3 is TGCGCCAGCAGCCAGTCTAGCGCCACGATAAACAATGAGCAGTTCTTC. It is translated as CASSQSSATINNEQFF.

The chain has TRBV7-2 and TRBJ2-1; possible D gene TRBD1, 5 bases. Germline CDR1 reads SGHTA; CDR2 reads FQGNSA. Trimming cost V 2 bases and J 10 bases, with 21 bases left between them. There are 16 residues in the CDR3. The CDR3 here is CASSLMARSHQGEQFF. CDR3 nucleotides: TGTGCCAGCAGCTTAATGGCGAGGAGTCACCAGGGAGAGCAGTTCTTC.

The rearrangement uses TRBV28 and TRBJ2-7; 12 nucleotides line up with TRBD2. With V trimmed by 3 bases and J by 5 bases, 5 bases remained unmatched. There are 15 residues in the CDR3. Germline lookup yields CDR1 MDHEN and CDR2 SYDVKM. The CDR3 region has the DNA TGTGCCAGCAGTTTGACTAGCGGGAGCTGGCACGAGCAGTACTTC. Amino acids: CASSLTSGSWHEQYF.